The source of this T cell receptor beta chain is a study of PD-L1 blockade in urothelial cancer (dated by TCRdb to the late 2010s). For the wider study: Every patient began therapy in 2014 and was given atezolizumab 1,200 mg intravenously every 3 weeks. About 90% of the roughly 29 patients were identified as males with urothelial cancer of bladder origin, and a prior smoking history was reported by 18 of 29 patients. An ECOG performance status of 0 or 1 was recorded for the patients, and 0 to 3 prior chemotherapy regimens had been received by the patients. Blood samples were analyzed at two time points: 3 weeks after treatment start (second dose) and 6 weeks after treatment start. Blood samples yielded a median of around 150,000 T cells and around 80,000 unique TCRs, with median clonality around 0.084. Somatic, immune and clinical correlates of response to PD-L1 blockade with atezolizumab in urothelial cancer were the focus of an exploratory multi-omic analysis. Pretreatment tumor samples, along with matched peripheral blood serially collected before and after atezolizumab treatment, were subjected to TCR sequencing. Durable clinical benefit meant progression-free survival longer than 6 months, and TCR features were also tested against progression-free and overall survival. In the same patients, pretreatment tumors underwent whole exome sequencing and RNA sequencing in addition to TCR sequencing. About 10 patients reached durable clinical benefit, while fewer than 25 patients did not. Pretreatment blood TCR-seq was available for nearly 30 patients, at least one posttreatment blood collection was obtained for some 24 patients, and tumor TCR-seq was available for some 24 patients.

Reading the label with the study, this specimen's time point is: peripheral blood 6 weeks after treatment start. A cohort of about 31 patients with locally advanced or metastatic urothelial carcinoma, treated at Memorial Sloan Kettering on a trial protocol, was included. Peripheral blood mononuclear cells were collected from each patient pretreatment and during treatment, giving between 1 and 8 total time points per patient. The Qiagen DNeasy Blood extraction kit was used to purify genomic DNA from total PBMCs and tumor samples. PBMCs were collected pretreatment and during treatment, and were isolated and stored as previously described. Notes on this clone: Its binding antigen is unknown. The input lacks base qualities; no much larger clone sits a single base away.

Results the study describes overall, beyond this receptor: At 3 weeks after the start of treatment, tumor-associated TCR clones in peripheral blood had expanded more in patients with durable benefit (n ≈ 22, p = 0.022). Because the sample size was small (n of about 29) and many exploratory analyses were performed, the results are intended to be hypothesis-generating. A pretreatment peripheral blood TCR clonality below the median was linked to improved progression-free and overall survival.

From cysteine to phenylalanine, the CDR3 is 13 amino acids long. Only CDR3 DNA is held: 39 bases, read in frame from base 1. V loses 4 bases, J loses 6 bases, and the germline ends lie 12 bases apart. The germline V gene gives CDR1 as SGHRS and CDR2 as YFSETQ. Synthetic TCR analog templates were spiked into each PCR to estimate absolute template abundance from read counts. TCRbeta CDR3 regions were amplified from genomic DNA with bias-controlled V and J gene primers using the immunoSEQ assay. Sequencing of rearranged TCRbeta segments was done at approximately 20X coverage. The study's processing was this. Sequencing errors were corrected by clustering, and CDR3s were annotated against IMGT so that V, D and J genes could be assigned. Out-of-frame and stop-codon sequences were excluded, and only productive TCRbeta rearrangements were used in downstream analyses. To compute clonality, Shannon entropy was normalized by the log of the number of unique productive sequences and then subtracted from one. Fisher's exact test with Benjamini-Hochberg correction, using a cutoff of adjusted p below 0.01, was how clones that differed between time points or between blood and tumor were identified. Here the immuneACCESS table is served through TCRdb, limited to in-frame sequences with V and J called. Missing clones are a known gap in these copies; in checked studies unresolved V genes cover under half, and the rest lacks a known reason. Clone size and V and J calls were adopted from that table, with D and trimming inferred from the DNA. The table for this sample lists 25,000 to 35,000 clones; 84% of them were counted only once. The ten largest clonotypes hold 2.5% to 3.5% of the sample.

The sequence was obtained from a man aged 65 to 79 with urothelial cancer. In this chain, TRBV5-1 is recombined with TRBJ2-3; the D gene is possibly TRBD2, with 5 bases matching. The input for sequencing was PBMCs, taken around atezolizumab (anti-PD-L1) treatment. The encoded CDR3 is CASSRLAGDTQYF. The sequenced DNA: TGCGCCAGCAGCAGGCTAGCTGGCGATACGCAGTATTTT.